Shown below are 14 T cell receptor beta chains from a single sample sequenced in a study of blood T cell repertoires in COVID-19. This table comes from immunoSEQ multiplex PCR, and its TCRdb copy is limited to in-frame clones, with some not included. Here the sample spans approximately 230,000 clones, around 88% being singletons. Input material: peripheral blood. The receptors were sampled from a man aged 80 or over with acute or convalescent COVID-19.

The V and J genes are TRBV9 and TRBJ2-5; 8 bases map to TRBD2. CDR3 length: 16 amino acids. V gave up 7 bases and J gave up 4 bases; unmatched junction bases: 15. Looked up from germline, CDR1 is SGDLS and CDR2 is YYNGEE. The CDR3 sequence is CASSRGAGAGTETQYF. CDR3 nucleotides: TGTGCCAGCTCGAGGGGAGCGGGAGCAGGAACAGAGACCCAGTACTTC.

This chain connects TRBV6-2 or TRBV6-3 to TRBJ2-5; 7 nucleotides align to TRBD1. V was clipped by 5 bases and J by 1 base; unmatched bases: 7. CDR1 is MNHEY, CDR2 SVGEGT, per germline. The CDR3 sequence is 15 residues long. CDR3 bases: TGTGCCAGCAGTACCCACCGGGACAGCCAAGAGACCCAGTACTTC. This codes for CASSTHRDSQETQYF.

A few counts support this clone. The chain carries TRBV7-6 and TRBJ2-2; tentatively, D is TRBD1 (5 bases). V was clipped by 4 bases and J by 3 bases, with 27 bases between them. Germline CDR1 reads SGHVS; CDR2 reads FNYEAQ. This CDR3 has 20 amino acids. The CDR3 is CASSSPSDSLRQGYTGELFF. The CDR3 region has the DNA TGTGCCAGCAGCTCCCCATCCGACAGTCTCCGACAAGGATACACCGGGGAGCTGTTTTTT.

This clone has a handful of counts. CDR3 sequence (DNA): TGCGCCAGCAGCTTGGGCAGCGGGGAGCTGTTTTTT. Its translation is CASSLGSGELFF. The V and J genes are TRBV5-1 and TRBJ2-2; D ambiguous. Trimming took off 0 bases at V and 7 bases at J, with 4 bases between the two ends. The CDR3 is 12 amino acids. Germline V gene sequence: CDR1 SGHRS, CDR2 YFSETQ.

The chain carries TRBV11-2 and TRBJ2-7; 9 bases align to TRBD1. Germline V gives CDR1 SGHAT, CDR2 FQNNGV. The CDR3 consists of 15 residues. V was clipped by 5 bases and J by 4 bases; unmatched bases: 9. The chain's CDR3 is CASSPGTGHGYEQYF. The CDR3, as DNA: TGTGCCAGCAGCCCCGGGACAGGGCACGGGTACGAGCAGTACTTC.

The chain couples TRBV5-1 to TRBJ2-5, with TRBD2 matching 11 bases. V lost 0 bases and J lost 1; bases outside the gene matches: 2. CDR3 length: 16 residues. CDR1 and CDR2 from the germline V gene are SGHRS and YFSETQ. The chain's CDR3 is CASSLALAGGQETQYF. In DNA, the CDR3 is TGCGCCAGCAGCTTGGCGCTAGCGGGGGGCCAAGAGACCCAGTACTTC.

The chain joins TRBV28 to TRBJ2-7, with 8 positions matching TRBD1. The junction had 4 bases not matched to a gene; V was cut back by 6 bases and J by 0 bases. The germline V gene encodes CDR1 MDHEN and CDR2 SYDVKM. The CDR3 is 14 residues long. CDR3 nucleotides: TGTGCCAGCAGGCGACAGGGGTACTCCTACGAGCAGTACTTC. This translates into CASRRQGYSYEQYF.

This clone was picked up one time. The V and J genes are TRBV28 and TRBJ1-1; the D gene is possibly TRBD1 (5 bases). Germline V gene lookup returns CDR1 MDHEN and CDR2 SYDVKM. The CDR3 totals 12 residues. Trimming pared 6 bases from V and 10 bases from J, leaving 15 bases between. CDR3 nucleotide sequence: TGTGCCAGCAGGGAAAGAAGACAGATAGCTTTCTTT. Residues: CASRERRQIAFF.

This clone was recorded only once. This chain connects TRBV19 to TRBJ2-2; D perhaps matches TRBD2 (7 bases). The length of the CDR3 is 14 residues. Germline-derived CDR1 and CDR2 are LNHDA and SQIVND (reference sequence). With 9 bases removed from V and 0 bases from J, the gap between germline ends came to 11 bases. For the CDR3, the DNA is TGTGCCAGCGGGGGGCGGGCGAACACCGGGGAGCTGTTTTTT. Translation gives CASGGRANTGELFF. Complete variable domain (other parts from reference TRBV19 and TRBJ2-2): DGGITQSPKYLFRKEGQNVTLSCEQNLNHDAMYWYRQDPGQGLRLIYYSQIVNDFQKGDIAEGYSVSREKKESFPLTVTSAQKNPTAFYLCASGGRANTGELFFGEGSRLTVL.

This chain connects TRBV7-9 to TRBJ2-7, with TRBD2 as a possible D gene (6 bases). CDR3 length equals 16 residues. Germline-derived CDR1 and CDR2 are SEHNR and FQNEAQ (reference sequence). Trimming shortened V by 1 base and J by 4 bases, and 17 bases separated the two germline ends. The CDR3 DNA is TGTGCCAGCAGCTTAGTATCAACAGGAGGGTCGTACGAGCAGTACTTC. Residues: CASSLVSTGGSYEQYF.

The chain combines TRBV4-3 with TRBJ1-2, with 9 bases lining up with TRBD1. The CDR3 contains 17 residues. The J segment lost 1 base and the V segment lost 0 bases, leaving 6 bases of the junction unmatched. Germline values: CDR1 LGHNA, CDR2 YSLEER. The CDR3 coding sequence is TGCGCCAGCAGCCAAGAGTGGGGGACAGGGCTTAACTATGGCTACACCTTC. Its translation is CASSQEWGTGLNYGYTF.

The rearrangement links TRBV5-1 to TRBJ2-2; the match to TRBD2 covers 8 bases. Germline V CDR1 and CDR2: SGHRS, YFSETQ. The V gene end was trimmed by 5 bases and the J gene end by 6 bases; junction bases not matched to a gene: 9. This CDR3 is built from 15 residues. Written as DNA, the CDR3 is TGCGCCAGCAGTAGAGCGGGAGATTTTGCCGGGGAGCTGTTTTTT. This sequence encodes CASSRAGDFAGELFF.

This rearrangement joins TRBV9 to TRBJ2-1; no reliable D call. This CDR3 has 20 amino acids. Germline CDR1 and CDR2: SGDLS and YYNGEE. Trimming removed 0 bases from V and 5 bases from J, with 27 bases in between. CDR3 nucleotide sequence: TGTGCCAGCAGCGTAGGGTCAGGTCTCCGCAAGAGAAACATGGACAATGAGCAGTTCTTC. The encoded protein is CASSVGSGLRKRNMDNEQFF.

The genes are TRBV6-6 and TRBJ1-1; 9 nucleotides agree with TRBD1. The CDR3 spans 15 residues. With 2 bases clipped from V and 7 bases from J, the junction kept 8 bases outside the gene matches. Germline CDR1 and CDR2: MNHNY and SVGAGI (reference sequence). The CDR3 loop is CASSYRPGTGHEAFF. Here the CDR3 DNA reads TGTGCCAGCAGTTACCGTCCCGGGACAGGGCATGAAGCTTTCTTT.